This is a list of T cell receptor beta chains from one sample in a study of T-cell memory formation after mild COVID-19. Each CDR3 protein is one row after TCRdb ran MiXCR on the 5' RACE reads. The table has about half a million distinct CDR3 sequences, roughly 20% seen once. Sequenced: PBMCs or a T cell subset sorted from them (not recorded which). These receptors all stem from an adult woman who had mild COVID-19 (a few samples of this study predate the infection). Cell type and time point are not known. The CDR3 runs from the conserved cysteine through the conserved F or W. The order of the fields is J gene, clone size, V gene, D gene, CDR3 DNA, CDR3 protein. D genes are given only for firm matches. Size is omitted from some rows. Given values are once, few, many or a class for expanded clones.

TRBJ2-1	NA	TRBV6-5	TRBD2	TGTGCCAGCAGCCGAAGTAGCGGGAGTAGGAATGAGCAGTTCTTC	CASSRSSGSRNEQFF
TRBJ2-7	few	TRBV12-3/TRBV12-4	TRBD2	TGTGCCAGCAGTACGGGACTACCCTCCTACGAGCAGTACTTC	CASSTGLPSYEQYF
TRBJ1-1	NA	TRBV6-5	NA	TGTGCCAGCAGTCGCCGAATTGGGCAGATCAACACTGAAGCTTTCTTT	CASSRRIGQINTEAFF
TRBJ2-1	few	TRBV5-5	NA	TGTGCCAGCAGCTTACACCTAGACACCCCCCAGTTCTTC	CASSLHLDTPQFF
TRBJ1-2	few	TRBV4-1	NA	TGCGCCAGCAGACCATGGACGGTGAGCTATGGCTACACCTTC	CASRPWTVSYGYTF
TRBJ2-7	NA	TRBV3-1	NA	TGTGCCAGCAGCCAAGTCCCCTATCACAAGCAGTACTTC	CASSQVPYHKQYF
TRBJ2-1	few	TRBV19	NA	TGTGCCAGTAGTATCGGCACTGACTACAATGAGCAGTTCTTC	CASSIGTDYNEQFF
TRBJ2-3	many	TRBV12-3/TRBV12-4	TRBD2	TGTGCCAGCAGTAGCGGGGTACCCACAGATACGCAGTATTTT	CASSSGVPTDTQYF
TRBJ1-6	NA	TRBV2	NA	TGTGCCAGCAACGACGGAAATTCACCCCTCCACTTT	CASNDGNSPLHF
TRBJ1-5	few	TRBV12-3/TRBV12-4	NA	TGTGCCAGCAGTTTATTGCTGTCTCAGCCCCAGCATTTT	CASSLLLSQPQHF
TRBJ1-1	NA	TRBV11-3	TRBD1	TGTGCCAGCAGCTTTCAGACCGTACAGGGGGCTAAGGAAGGAGCTTTCTTT	CASSFQTVQGAKEGAFF
TRBJ1-4	NA	TRBV6-1	NA	TGTGCCAGCAGTGAACAGATGCGGGGGGAAAAACTGTTTTTT	CASSEQMRGEKLFF
TRBJ1-1	few	TRBV5-1	TRBD1	TGCGCCAGCAGCTCGCGGACAGGGGTAACTGAAGCTTTCTTT	CASSSRTGVTEAFF
TRBJ1-5	few	TRBV18	NA	TGTGCCAGCTCACAGGACCAGAATAGCAATCAGCCCCAGCATTTT	CASSQDQNSNQPQHF
TRBJ2-1	few	TRBV12-3/TRBV12-4	TRBD2	TGTGCCAGCAGTCTAGCGGGGGCGATCGGAAATGAGCAGTTCTTC	CASSLAGAIGNEQFF
TRBJ2-1	NA	TRBV6-4	NA	TGTGCCAGCAGTGAATCCGTATACAATGAGCAGTTCTTC	CASSESVYNEQFF
TRBJ2-3	few	TRBV7-9	TRBD2	TGTGCCAGCAGCTCAGATAGCGGGGATACGCAGTATTTT	CASSSDSGDTQYF
TRBJ2-1	NA	TRBV7-3	NA	TGTGCCAGCAGCTTCGGGCTAGGGGATAACAATGAGCAGTTCTTC	CASSFGLGDNNEQFF
TRBJ2-5	NA	TRBV11-2	TRBD2	TGTGCCAGCAGCCCCGGGCGGGGGGCCGGAGAGACCCAGTACTTC	CASSPGRGAGETQYF
TRBJ1-1	few	TRBV6-5	NA	TGTGCCAGCAGTTACTCAGGGCACACTGAAGCTTTCTTT	CASSYSGHTEAFF
TRBJ1-1	NA	TRBV4-3	NA	TGCGCCAGCAGCCAAGAGGGGGGCGGGGCAGCCCTAGAAGCTTTCTTT	CASSQEGGGAALEAFF
TRBJ2-5	NA	TRBV29-1	NA	TGCAGCGTTTCTGGAGAGACCCAGTACTTC	CSVSGETQYF
TRBJ2-1	NA	TRBV5-1	TRBD2	TGCGCCAGCACCCTGATAGGACTAGCGGGCTCCTACAATGAGCAGTTCTTC	CASTLIGLAGSYNEQFF
TRBJ2-7	NA	TRBV27	NA	TGTGCCAGCAGTCTCTACGACCGTCACGAGCAGTACTTC	CASSLYDRHEQYF
TRBJ2-1	NA	TRBV4-3	NA	TGCGCCAGCAGCCAAGATACGAGCTCCTACAATGAGCAGTTCTTC	CASSQDTSSYNEQFF
TRBJ1-2	few	TRBV18	NA	TGTGCCAGCTCACAGGTCGGACAGACCGTCTATGGCTACACCTTC	CASSQVGQTVYGYTF
TRBJ2-1	NA	TRBV5-4	NA	TGTGCCAGCAGCTCTCCCCTATATGAGCAGTTCTTC	CASSSPLYEQFF
TRBJ1-6	few	TRBV12-3/TRBV12-4	NA	TGTGCCAGCAGAGAAAACGTTTATAATTCACCCCTCCACTTT	CASRENVYNSPLHF
TRBJ1-5	NA	TRBV12-3/TRBV12-4	NA	TGTGCCAGCAGTACAAATAGCAATCAGCCCCAGCATTTT	CASSTNSNQPQHF
TRBJ1-1	few	TRBV20-1	NA	TGCAGTGCTAGAGCTGGGAGAGTTAGCACTGAAGCTTTCTTT	CSARAGRVSTEAFF
TRBJ2-3	few	TRBV11-2	TRBD1	TGTGCCAGCAGCTCCCCAACGGACAGGGTTTCAGATACGCAGTATTTT	CASSSPTDRVSDTQYF
TRBJ2-7	few	TRBV25-1	NA	TGTGCCAGCAGTGCCCAAAATTCGGACACATACGAGCAGTACTTC	CASSAQNSDTYEQYF